This T cell receptor beta chain was sequenced in a study of radiotherapy plus CTLA-4 blockade in lung cancer. Study information: Objective responses occurred in 18% of patients; around 30% had disease control. Study-level points and caveats: Once radiotherapy plus ipilimumab had been given, TCR clones derived from tumor expanded in blood.

V was clipped by 0 bases and J by 4 bases, with 10 bases between them. The CDR3 has 14 residues. Germline V gene sequence: CDR1 SGDLS, CDR2 YYNGEE. Regarding this clone: Antigen: not known.

Data came from immunoSEQ multiplex PCR; TCRdb stores just in-frame clones and leaves some out. Of some 51,000 clones in the sample, 77% are singletons; the top ten hold 2% to 3%. This sequence originates from a human donor with non-small cell lung cancer whose response to radiotherapy plus ipilimumab could not be evaluated. This specimen consisted of peripheral blood, obtained from a patient treated with radiotherapy plus ipilimumab. The V and J genes are TRBV9 and TRBJ1-1; D gene uncertain. CDR3 amino acids: CASSVGGLPTEAFF. Written as DNA, the CDR3 is TGTGCCAGCAGCGTAGGAGGATTGCCCACTGAAGCTTTCTTT.